The rows below give T cell receptor beta chains drawn from one sample of a study of cytomegalovirus exposure and HLA in healthy donors. TCRdb's table, derived via immunoSEQ multiplex PCR, lists solely in-frame clones and lacks some. The sample lists about 160,000 clones, less than 85% occurring once. The sequencing sample was made of PBMCs. These receptors all stem from a man between 40 and 49 years old in good health and CMV-seronegative. CDR3s include the opening cysteine and the closing phenylalanine or tryptophan. D genes are given only for firm matches. Where a row states a size, it is once, few, many or the class of an expanded clone; other rows omit it.

J: TRBJ2-2
D: NA
size: NA
V: TRBV5-1
DNA: TGCGCCAGCACTGGGACACCCGACACCGGGGAGCTGTTTTTT
CDR3: CASTGTPDTGELFF

J: TRBJ2-7
D: NA
size: NA
V: TRBV23-1
DNA: TGCGCCAGCAGTCAATCGGCTCGGTGGGGCATCTCCTACGAGCAGTACTTC
CDR3: CASSQSARWGISYEQYF

J: TRBJ1-4
D: NA
size: NA
V: TRBV21-1
DNA: TGTGCCAGCAGCAAAGCGTGGCAGGGTCAGGAAAAACTGTTTTTT
CDR3: CASSKAWQGQEKLFF

J: TRBJ1-2
D: TRBD1
size: NA
V: TRBV5-1
DNA: TGCGCCAGCAGCTTGGGACAGGGAGCTAACTATGGCTACACCTTC
CDR3: CASSLGQGANYGYTF

J: TRBJ1-2
D: TRBD1
size: NA
V: TRBV28
DNA: TGTGCCAGCAGTTTACGGGACAGGGTTTATGGCTACACCTTC
CDR3: CASSLRDRVYGYTF

J: TRBJ2-3
D: TRBD2
size: NA
V: TRBV10-3
DNA: TGTGCCATCAGTGACCCCCGACTAGCGGGAGACACAGATACGCAGTATTTT
CDR3: CAISDPRLAGDTDTQYF

J: TRBJ2-7
D: TRBD1
size: NA
V: TRBV5-1
DNA: TGCGCCAGCAGCCCAGGGGGAACCGCTAATTCCTACGAGCAGTACTTC
CDR3: CASSPGGTANSYEQYF

J: TRBJ2-7
D: NA
size: once
V: TRBV18
DNA: TGTGCCAGCTCACCGATCAGCTCCTACGAGCAGTACTTC
CDR3: CASSPISSYEQYF

J: TRBJ2-5
D: TRBD1
size: NA
V: TRBV27
DNA: TGTGCCAGCAGTGCCTTTAAACAGGGGAAAGAGACCCAGTACTTC
CDR3: CASSAFKQGKETQYF

J: TRBJ1-4
D: TRBD1
size: NA
V: TRBV30
DNA: TGTGCCTGTCCAGGGGGCGCCGAAAAACTGTTTTTT
CDR3: CACPGGAEKLFF

J: TRBJ1-6
D: NA
size: NA
V: TRBV7-2
DNA: TGTGCCAGCAGCTCTGATGGAGGGTATTCACCCCTCCACTTT
CDR3: CASSSDGGYSPLHF